This TCR beta chain was profiled in a study of blood T cell repertoires in acute mononucleosis (dated by TCRdb to 2019 to 2021). As for the study more broadly: Convalescent samples, which represented the memory response, were taken 5 to 8 months after the acute presentation. The mean blood EBV load was 3.8 log10 genome copies per million B cells in acute infection and just over 2.5 at convalescence.

Worth noting for this clone: The record has no base qualities; no much larger clone is one base away.

The sample's time point, from its label and the paper: convalescence about 6 months (5-8 months) after acute presentation (visit 7). Over primary infection, the study followed CD8 T cell responses to two immunodominant EBV epitopes: BRLF1 109 (YVL-BR) and BMLF1 280 (GLC-BM). Primary EBV infection was indicated by a positive serum heterophile antibody test and EBV viral capsid antigen-specific IgM. As a first step, magnetic positive selection (MACS) was used to enrich total CD8 T cells from the PBMCs. A FACSAria III was used to sort live CD3+ CD8+ tetramer+ cells to a purity above 95%. A PE-conjugated tetramer loaded with the BRLF1 109-117 peptide was used to sort the cells. At both acute infection and convalescence, EBV epitope-specific CD8 T cells were tetramer-sorted, and the TCR repertoires of those cells were deep-sequenced directly ex vivo. Donors were three people aged about 18 to 30 with clinical acute infectious mononucleosis and laboratory evidence of primary EBV infection. Heparinized peripheral blood was collected once when donors presented clinically with mononucleosis symptoms and a second time roughly 6 months afterward. Ficoll-Paque density gradient centrifugation was used to isolate PBMCs.

For TCR profiling, total RNA from at least 9,000 sorted tetramer+ CD8 T cells was reverse transcribed into cDNA. PCR amplification of CDR3 regions used primers annealing to V and J regions and added unique molecular identifiers so that templates could be tracked. The immunoSEQ platform, including its sequencing and error-correction standards, was used to profile TCRalpha and TCRbeta chains. The paper's processing steps were these. Clonal copy numbers were corrected for sequencing and PCR errors, and IMGT conventions were followed to define CDR3s. Only productive rearrangements were analyzed, using immunoSEQ Analyzer versions 2.0 and 3.0, with gene-pairing frequencies processed further in Microsoft Excel. Circos plots were used to visualize V-J pairings, and MEME plus a custom motifSearch program were used to find CDR3 motifs. The OLGA algorithm was used to calculate the probability of generation of TCR sequences. Clonotypes seen at both visits were designated persistent, clonotypes seen only acutely were designated nonpersistent, and clonotypes seen only at convalescence were designated de novo. A public TCR was defined as an amino acid clonotype used by more than one donor. TCRdb took over this immuneACCESS table, retaining in-frame rearrangements with V and J assigned. Such tables are incomplete; in checked studies, under half of the missing clones stem from an unresolved V gene, and the remainder is unexplained. The V and J calls and the clone size are those of that table, but D and trimming were determined from the DNA. For this sample the table gives about 1,700 clones, of which roughly 21% were detected only once. The ten largest clones take up 25% to 30% of the sample.

CDR1 and CDR2 are read off the germline V gene (reference sequence) as LNHNV and YYDKDF. Clipping removes 6 bases from V and 1 base from J, with 7 as the unmatched junction base count. The CDR3 runs 16 amino acids, cysteine and phenylalanine included. Only CDR3 DNA remains: 48 bases, in frame from the first base. Broad study findings and their caveats: Just roughly 9% of the unique acute clonotypes remained in convalescence, but these persisting clonotypes accounted for most of the response, and new, diverse de novo clonotypes seemingly replaced the other acute clonotypes. Only a few donors were included in the cohort, so group averages were based on very few individuals. Low acute-to-convalescent clonotype overlap might partly reflect sampling error, because only a fraction of each donor's blood was analyzed. For BRLF1 (YVL-BR), a dominant role in TCR repertoire selection was played by TCRalpha CDR3 motifs, whereas only a minimal role was played by TCRbeta.

The sequence is built from TRBV15 and TRBJ2-2, with TRBD1 matching 8 junction bases. The TCR was taken from a woman aged 18-29 years with infectious mononucleosis caused by EBV. Specimen: EBV YVL epitope tetramer+ CD8+ T cells sorted from PBMCs, collected during convalescence from infectious mononucleosis. In light of the paper, this sample's cell subset or site label describes: CD8 T cells binding a tetramer with EBV BRLF1 109-117 peptide (YVL-BR). In nucleotide form, the sequence is TGTGCCACCAGTGCCCTTGACAGGGGGAACACCGGGGAGCTGTTTTTT. This codes for CATSALDRGNTGELFF.